This passage covers 11 T cell receptor beta chains from one sample sequenced in a study of T-cell memory formation after mild COVID-19. TCRdb processed the 5' RACE reads anew with MiXCR; each CDR3 protein has one entry. This table holds approximately 180,000 distinct CDR3 sequences, about a sixth found once. Material for sequencing was PBMCs or a T cell subset sorted from them (not recorded which). The receptors originated from an adult woman who had mild COVID-19 (a few samples of this study predate the infection). Cell type and time point are not known.

This clonotype was counted between two and nine times. CDR3 residues: CASSGYTF. In nucleotides, the CDR3 is TGTGCCAGCAGCGGCTACACCTTC. The genes are TRBV7-9 and TRBJ1-2; unclear D gene. In germline, CDR1 is SEHNR, CDR2 FQNEAQ (reference sequence). This CDR3 is built from 8 residues. V was pared by 5 bases and J by 8 bases, with 0 bases between.

The sample holds one count of this clonotype. The chain links TRBV6-2 or TRBV6-3 to TRBJ2-7; tentatively, D is TRBD2 (5 bases). The germline V gene has CDR1 MNHEY and CDR2 SVGEGT. This CDR3 region has 13 residues. V lost 3 bases, J lost 3 bases, and 9 bases lay in between. This CDR3 reads CASSYERDYEQYF. The CDR3 nucleotides read TGTGCCAGCAGTTATGAGAGGGACTACGAGCAGTACTTC.

CDR3 in amino acids: CASSQDQTVGYTF. As DNA, the CDR3 is TGTGCCAGCAGCCAAGATCAGACCGTTGGCTACACCTTC. The chain joins TRBV4-2 to TRBJ1-2; no clear D gene. In germline, CDR1 is LGHNA, CDR2 YNFKEQ. The CDR3 extends over 13 amino acids. Trimming stripped 0 bases from V and 7 bases from J, with 9 bases between.

In this sample, this clonotype turned up a few times. The V and J genes are TRBV6-1 and TRBJ1-2, with D perhaps matching TRBD1 (6 bases). The CDR3 runs to 13 residues. V lost 7 bases to trimming and J lost 6 bases, with 15 bases between them. Germline V gene sequence: CDR1 MNHNS, CDR2 SASEGT. CDR3 protein: CASMYRVLDGYTF. Here the CDR3 DNA reads TGTGCCAGCATGTACAGGGTCCTTGATGGCTACACCTTC.

This clonotype was recorded at least ten times. V and J are TRBV6-5 and TRBJ2-5; possible D gene TRBD2, 5 bases. The CDR3 spans 16 residues. Trimming pared 0 bases from V and 2 bases from J, leaving 13 bases between. Per germline, CDR1 MNHEY and CDR2 SVGAGI. The CDR3 DNA is TGTGCCAGCAGTTACTCCCGAGGGCTTCGGCAAGAGACCCAGTACTTC. Encoded protein: CASSYSRGLRQETQYF.

The V call is TRBV7-9, the J call TRBJ2-1; 10 bases match TRBD2. The CDR3 runs 18 residues. Germline lookup yields CDR1 SEHNR and CDR2 FQNEAQ (reference sequence). The V and J ends lost 4 bases and 5 bases, in that order; junction bases with no gene match: 14. The chain's CDR3 is CASSSRKKLAGVDNEQFF. The CDR3 DNA sequence: TGTGCCAGCAGCTCCCGAAAAAAGCTAGCGGGAGTCGACAATGAGCAGTTCTTC.

This sequence joins TRBV20-1 and TRBJ2-1, with 15 nucleotides matching TRBD2. The CDR3 is 17 amino acids. Germline CDR1 DFQATT, CDR2 SNEGSKA (reference sequence). After removal of 5 bases from V and 9 bases from J, the junction contained 14 bases not matched to a gene. The CDR3 reads CSAPPNPGLAGGGEQFF. The CDR3, as DNA: TGCAGTGCTCCTCCCAATCCGGGACTAGCGGGGGGCGGTGAGCAGTTCTTC.

The chain couples TRBV5-6 to TRBJ2-5; 7 nucleotides align to TRBD2. V was pared by 4 bases and J by 4 bases, with 7 bases of the junction left unmatched. CDR3 length: 14 residues. Germline CDR1 reads SGHDT; CDR2 reads YYEEEE. The CDR3 loop is CASSAAGASETQYF. CDR3 bases: TGTGCCAGCAGCGCCGCGGGAGCCTCAGAGACCCAGTACTTC.

The table lists this clonotype with many counts. V and J are TRBV12-3 or TRBV12-4 and TRBJ1-1; TRBD1 agrees at 7 bases. Unmatched junction bases numbered 6, after V lost 5 bases and J lost 6 bases. This CDR3 region has 13 residues. The CDR3 DNA reads as TGTGCCAGCAGTCTTTCGACAGGGCCTGAAGCTTTCTTT. This encodes CASSLSTGPEAFF.

The rearrangement joins TRBV20-1 to TRBJ2-4, with D uncertain. Germline V gene lookup returns CDR1 DFQATT and CDR2 SNEGSKA (reference sequence). Trimming took off 1 base at V and 0 bases at J, with 7 bases between the two ends. This CDR3 has 14 residues. The CDR3: CSARVTEAKNIQYF. CDR3 sequence (DNA): TGCAGTGCTAGAGTAACTGAAGCCAAAAACATTCAGTACTTC.

The rearrangement links TRBV2 to TRBJ2-1; no firm D call. The CDR3 consists of 13 residues. Trimming took off 6 bases at V and 4 bases at J, with 10 bases between the two ends. CDR1 and CDR2 (germline): SNHLY, FYNNEI. The CDR3 loop reads CASRVGGYNEQFF. CDR3 coding DNA: TGTGCCAGCAGAGTAGGCGGATACAATGAGCAGTTCTTC.